The clone carrying this TCR beta chain has just one count. Antigen specificity is unknown. TCRdb's table, derived via immunoSEQ multiplex PCR, lists solely in-frame clones and lacks some. Of some 70,000 clones listed, 80% to 95% were seen once; the top ten hold roughly 2.4%. This specimen comes from a study of OX40 agonist ivuxolimab in advanced cancers. The overall study: Eligibility admitted prior anti-PD-1, anti-PD-L1 or anti-CTLA-4 therapy; 30% to 40% had some. Overall study results and limits: Low normalized clonal expansion also occurred in some nonresponding patients.

V gave up 1 base and J gave up 8 bases, with 7 bases separating them. Germline V gene sequence: CDR1 SGHNT, CDR2 YENEEA. CDR3 size: 12 residues. It was autoimmune disease history or systemic immunosuppression that excluded patients. V is TRBV11-3 and J is TRBJ2-3; D is ambiguous. The TCR comes from an adult with an advanced solid tumor such as melanoma, head and neck, liver or kidney cancer. The specimen was CD4+ or CD8+ T cells sorted from blood, collected in a trial of the OX40 agonist ivuxolimab. In DNA, the CDR3 is TGTGCCAGCAGCTTAGTCGGTGTTACGCAGTATTTT. Translated: CASSLVGVTQYF.